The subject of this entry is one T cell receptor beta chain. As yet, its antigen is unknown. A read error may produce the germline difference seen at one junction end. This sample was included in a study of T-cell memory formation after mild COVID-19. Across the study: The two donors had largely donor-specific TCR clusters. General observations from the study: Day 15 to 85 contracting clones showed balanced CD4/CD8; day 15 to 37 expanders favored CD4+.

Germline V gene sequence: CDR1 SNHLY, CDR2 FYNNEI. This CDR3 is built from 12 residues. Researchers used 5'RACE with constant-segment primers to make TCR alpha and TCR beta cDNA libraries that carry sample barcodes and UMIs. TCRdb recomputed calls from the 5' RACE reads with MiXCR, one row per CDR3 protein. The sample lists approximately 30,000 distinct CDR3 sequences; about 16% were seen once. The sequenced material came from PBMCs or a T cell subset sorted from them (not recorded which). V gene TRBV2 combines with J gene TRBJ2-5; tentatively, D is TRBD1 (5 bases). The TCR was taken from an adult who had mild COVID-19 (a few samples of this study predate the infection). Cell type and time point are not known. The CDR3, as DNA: TGTTCCAAGGGGCAGAGCCAAGACACCCAGTACTTC. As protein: CSKGQSQDTQYF.